These 32 T cell receptor beta chains originate from one sample sequenced in a study of blood T cell repertoires in COVID-19. Using immunoSEQ multiplex PCR, the repertoire was profiled, and TCRdb retains in-frame clones only, with some absent. The sample records just over 150,000 clones, roughly four fifths being singletons. The sample consisted of peripheral blood. The source is a woman older than 75 with acute or convalescent COVID-19.

This rearrangement joins TRBV3-1 (or the pseudogene TRBV3-2) to TRBJ1-2; 9 bases map to TRBD1. Germline values: CDR1 LGHDT, CDR2 YNNKEL (reference sequence). The ends lost 5 bases at V and 8 bases at J; junction bases unmatched: 12. This CDR3 contains 15 residues. CDR3 protein: CASSIVQGALEGYTF. The DNA of the CDR3 is TGTGCCAGCAGCATAGTACAGGGGGCTCTGGAGGGCTACACCTTC.

The chain employs TRBV2 and TRBJ2-7; 8 bases agree with TRBD2. Trimming cost V 6 bases and J 0 bases; bases outside gene matches: 16. CDR1 and CDR2 (germline): SNHLY, FYNNEI. This CDR3 spans 18 amino acids. The CDR3 DNA is TGTGCCAGCAGCCCGCAACCCCAACTAGCGGACATCTCCTACGAGCAGTACTTC. Translating gives CASSPQPQLADISYEQYF.

This sequence joins TRBV6-6 and TRBJ2-5; 8 nucleotides agree with TRBD2. Trimming at V came to 2 bases and at J to 3 bases, leaving 5 bases not matched to a gene. From germline, CDR1 is MNHNY and CDR2 SVGAGI (reference sequence). The CDR3 covers 15 residues. The CDR3 sequence: CASSYPTGGEETQYF. The CDR3 DNA follows: TGTGCCAGCAGTTACCCCACGGGGGGGGAAGAGACCCAGTACTTC.

V is TRBV4-2 and J is TRBJ2-4; the D gene is possibly TRBD2 (6 bases). V was trimmed by 3 bases and J by 7 bases, leaving 13 bases between them. CDR3 length: 14 residues. CDR1 is LGHNA and CDR2 is YNFKEQ in the germline V gene. CDR3 amino acids: CASSQVGGSNIQYF. The CDR3 nucleotides read TGTGCCAGCAGCCAGGTGGGAGGAAGTAACATTCAGTACTTC.

The chain carries TRBV5-1 and TRBJ2-7; TRBD2 aligns across 8 bases. Trimming at V came to 0 bases and at J to 3 bases, leaving 2 bases not matched to a gene. The germline gives CDR1 SGHRS, CDR2 YFSETQ. There are 14 residues in the CDR3. CDR3 amino acids: CASSLGREVYEQYF. The CDR3 DNA is TGCGCCAGCAGCTTGGGGCGGGAGGTCTACGAGCAGTACTTC.

This clone occurred once. The chain links TRBV7-2 to TRBJ2-7; TRBD2 matches 8 bases. Germline V lookup: CDR1 SGHTA, CDR2 FQGNSA. The CDR3 spans 15 residues. J lost 2 bases, V lost 5 bases, and 8 bases had no gene match. The CDR3 coding sequence is TGTGCCAGCAGCCCAAGGATAGCGGGAACCTACGAGCAGTACTTC. This sequence encodes CASSPRIAGTYEQYF.

The rearrangement joins TRBV6-5 to TRBJ1-2, with D possibly matching TRBD1 (5 bases). CDR3 length: 13 residues. The germline gives CDR1 MNHEY, CDR2 SVGAGI. V was trimmed by 4 bases and J by 1 base, leaving 7 bases between them. The CDR3 loop reads CASSSQGNYGYTF. Here the CDR3 DNA reads TGTGCCAGCAGTTCCCAGGGTAACTATGGCTACACCTTC.

This clone was found a few times. The identical CDR3 is also encoded by other nucleotide sequences in the sample. The genes are TRBV24-1 and TRBJ2-1, with 7 bases that match TRBD1. The CDR3 has 14 amino acids. CDR1 is KGHDR and CDR2 is SFDVKD in the germline V gene. Trimming cost V 7 bases and J 5 bases; bases outside gene matches: 7. The CDR3 loop is CATSDTDRDNEQFF. CDR3 nucleotide sequence: TGTGCCACCAGCGATACCGACAGGGACAATGAGCAGTTCTTC.

This clone occurred many times. Distinct nucleotide sequences in the sample also encode this CDR3. The J gene is TRBJ2-2, the V gene TRBV2, with unresolved D. Per germline, CDR1 SNHLY and CDR2 FYNNEI. Trimming stripped 6 bases from V and 3 bases from J, with 5 bases between. The CDR3 runs to 12 residues. CDR3 nucleotide sequence: TGTGCCAGCAGAAGAGACACCGGGGAGCTGTTTTTT. It is translated as CASRRDTGELFF.

This clone was seen a few times. The chain recombines TRBV4-1 with TRBJ1-5; 11 bases match TRBD1. Germline V gene sequence: CDR1 MGHRA, CDR2 YSYEKL. This CDR3 has 19 residues. Trimming at V came to 4 bases and at J to 5 bases, leaving 16 bases not matched to a gene. DNA for the CDR3: TGCGCCAGCAGCCGTCCCGGGACAGGGGGGTCAGTGCGCGATCAGCCCCAGCATTTT. It yields the protein CASSRPGTGGSVRDQPQHF.

The chain uses TRBV7-8 and TRBJ1-2, with 8 bases that match TRBD1. The CDR3 has 14 residues. The V segment lost 5 bases and the J segment 1 base; nucleotides outside the gene matches: 3. CDR1 is SGHVS, CDR2 FQNEAQ, per germline. The CDR3 DNA reads TGTGCCAGCAGCCGAGGACAGGGTAACTATGGCTACACCTTC. Protein sequence: CASSRGQGNYGYTF.

V gene TRBV4-2 combines with J gene TRBJ1-1; D unresolved. V was pared by 8 bases and J by 2 bases, with 9 bases between. The germline V gene encodes CDR1 LGHNA and CDR2 YNFKEQ. The CDR3 consists of 12 residues. CDR3 nucleotides: TGTGCCAGCGGGGAGGGTAACACTGAAGCTTTCTTT. This sequence encodes CASGEGNTEAFF.

The chain is built from TRBV12-3 or TRBV12-4 and TRBJ1-2; no definite D call. V dropped 8 bases and J dropped 4 bases, with 8 bases sitting between them. This CDR3 contains 11 residues. CDR3 protein: CASSLAYGYTF. The DNA for the CDR3 is TGTGCCAGCTCCCTGGCCTATGGCTACACCTTC.

Regarding this clone: Other DNA sequences in the same sample also yield this CDR3. The rearrangement joins TRBV6-5 to TRBJ1-1; 9 bases match TRBD1. The germline gives CDR1 MNHEY, CDR2 SVGAGI. With V trimmed by 0 bases and J by 1 base, 0 bases remained unmatched. The CDR3 spans 15 residues. The chain's CDR3 is CASSYSGQGNTEAFF. Written as DNA, the CDR3 is TGTGCCAGCAGTTACTCGGGACAGGGGAACACTGAAGCTTTCTTT.

The chain carries TRBV6-2 or TRBV6-3 and TRBJ1-1; D unclear. V was trimmed by 6 bases and J by 6 bases, leaving 17 bases between them. Germline V lookup: CDR1 MNHEY, CDR2 SVGEGT. The CDR3 loop spans 14 amino acids. As DNA, the CDR3 is TGTGCCAGCAGCCCGCCGGGTGGAAAGGCTGAAGCTTTCTTT. As protein: CASSPPGGKAEAFF.

The chain recombines TRBV5-1 with TRBJ2-1, with 9 bases fitting TRBD2. The CDR3 is 19 residues long. V dropped 3 bases and J dropped 7; count of bases not matched to a gene: 20. Germline V gene data show CDR1 as SGHRS and CDR2 as YFSETQ. The CDR3 spells CASSWGGLAGKRDRNEQFF. The CDR3 bases are TGCGCCAGCAGCTGGGGTGGGCTAGCGGGAAAGAGGGATAGAAATGAGCAGTTCTTC.

This clone was seen a few times. The chain employs TRBV11-2 and TRBJ2-1, with TRBD2 matching 9 bases. V lost 1 base, J lost 8 bases, and 12 bases stayed unmatched. CDR1 SGHAT and CDR2 FQNNGV come from the germline V gene. This CDR3 region has 17 residues. Here the CDR3 DNA reads TGTGCCAGCAGCTTAGCATCAATGAGCGGGAGGTGGGATGAGCAGTTCTTC. Translating gives CASSLASMSGRWDEQFF.

The chain carries TRBV7-9 and TRBJ1-2, with a possible D match to TRBD1 (6 bases). This CDR3 has 17 amino acids. From germline, CDR1 is SEHNR and CDR2 FQNEAQ (reference sequence). Trimming stripped 5 bases from V and 0 bases from J, with 19 bases between. In DNA form, the CDR3 reads TGTGCCAGCAGCCACGGGCTTGGCGCAGGGGCTAACTATGGCTACACCTTC. This gives the protein CASSHGLGAGANYGYTF.

V and J are TRBV25-1 and TRBJ2-7; 10 bases align to TRBD1. Trimming at V came to 7 bases and at J to 7 bases, leaving 7 bases not matched to a gene. Germline V lookup: CDR1 MGHDK, CDR2 SYGVNS. This CDR3 region has 13 residues. The CDR3 protein is CASKGTGAGEQYF. The CDR3 coding sequence is TGTGCCAGCAAGGGGACAGGGGCAGGAGAGCAGTACTTC.

This sequence joins TRBV5-1 and TRBJ2-3; TRBD2 aligns across 13 bases. V dropped 0 bases and J dropped 3; count of bases not matched to a gene: 4. The CDR3 is made up of 17 amino acids. Germline V gene lookup returns CDR1 SGHRS and CDR2 YFSETQ. CDR3: CASSLARTSGSTDTQYF. Written as DNA, the CDR3 is TGCGCCAGCAGCTTGGCCCGGACTAGCGGGAGTACAGATACGCAGTATTTT.

This chain joins TRBV6-5 and TRBJ1-1; D is uncertain. CDR3 length: 13 residues. V lost 5 bases and J 8 bases, leaving 15 bases between the germline ends. Germline CDR1 reads MNHEY; CDR2 reads SVGAGI. This CDR3 reads CASSPPGRGEAFF. CDR3 nucleotides: TGTGCCAGCAGTCCCCCCGGACGGGGAGAAGCTTTCTTT.

The V gene is TRBV7-6, the J gene TRBJ1-1; the D is unclear. Deletions cut 5 bases from V and 1 base from J, with 14 bases between. The CDR3 runs to 15 residues. Germline CDR1 SGHVS, CDR2 FNYEAQ. CDR3 DNA: TGTGCCAGCAGCGGTACCTTGGAGGCGAACACTGAAGCTTTCTTT. This encodes CASSGTLEANTEAFF.

The chain combines TRBV4-2 with TRBJ1-1; 8 bases are a match to TRBD1. Per germline, CDR1 LGHNA and CDR2 YNFKEQ. There are 15 residues in the CDR3. V lost 4 bases, J lost 4 bases, and 8 bases stayed unmatched. The CDR3 DNA is TGTGCCAGCAGCCGCGCCGGGACAGGTGGCACTGAAGCTTTCTTT. Translation: CASSRAGTGGTEAFF.

This sequence joins TRBV2 and TRBJ2-5, with TRBD1 identical over 9 bases. The CDR3 spans 15 residues. V gave up 2 bases and J gave up 2 bases; unmatched junction bases: 3. The germline V gene has CDR1 SNHLY and CDR2 FYNNEI. This CDR3 reads CASSETGTGQETQYF. Written as DNA, the CDR3 is TGTGCCAGCAGTGAAACCGGGACAGGGCAAGAGACCCAGTACTTC. Full variable domain (rest looked up from reference TRBV2 and TRBJ2-5): EPEVTQTPSHQVTQMGQEVILRCVPISNHLYFYWYRQILGQKVEFLVSFYNNEISEKSEIFDDQFSVERPDGSNFTLKIRSTKLEDSAMYFCASSETGTGQETQYFGPGTRLLVL.

CDR3 amino acids: CASSLSRRSGGYTF. CDR3 sequence (DNA): TGTGCCAGCAGTTTATCTCGGAGATCGGGTGGCTACACCTTC. The J gene is TRBJ1-2, the V gene TRBV27; no definite D call. V shed 0 bases and J shed 7 bases, with 12 bases lying between them. CDR3 length: 14 amino acids. The germline V gene encodes CDR1 MNHEY and CDR2 SMNVEV (reference sequence).

V gene TRBV5-1 combines with J gene TRBJ2-3, with no clear D. V was pared by 6 bases and J by 5 bases, with 19 bases between. Germline V gene sequence: CDR1 SGHRS, CDR2 YFSETQ. The CDR3 extends over 15 amino acids. CDR3 region: CASKDSSRPEDTQYF. The CDR3 coding sequence is TGCGCCAGCAAAGACTCCTCCCGCCCCGAAGATACGCAGTATTTT.

This sequence joins TRBV6-1 and TRBJ2-1; possible D gene TRBD2, 5 bases. Germline loops: CDR1 MNHNS, CDR2 SASEGT. The CDR3 is 14 residues long. V was shortened by 2 bases and J by 15 bases, with 20 bases between the two germline ends. CDR3 DNA sequence: TGTGCCAGCAGTGAATCTCTTTATGGACTCTTCGCGTTCTTC. This codes for CASSESLYGLFAFF.

The chain couples TRBV28 to TRBJ1-2; D not resolved. The CDR3 length is 12 residues. Germline V CDR1 and CDR2: MDHEN, SYDVKM. Trimming cost V 11 bases and J 1 base, with 11 bases left between them. The CDR3 spells CAGGSFNYGYTF. CDR3 nucleotides: TGTGCCGGAGGGTCGTTTAACTATGGCTACACCTTC.

This chain connects TRBV24-1 to TRBJ2-1; D perhaps matches TRBD2 (5 bases). Trimming pared 4 bases from V and 2 bases from J, leaving 14 bases between. CDR3 length: 16 amino acids. From germline, CDR1 is KGHDR and CDR2 SFDVKD. CDR3 nucleotide sequence: TGTGCCACCAGTGAGAGCGGCCTGGGAACCTACAATGAGCAGTTCTTC. Encoded protein: CATSESGLGTYNEQFF.

This chain links TRBV18 with TRBJ1-1; TRBD1 aligns across 7 bases. V dropped 3 bases and J dropped 10; count of bases not matched to a gene: 11. This CDR3 is built from 14 residues. Germline values: CDR1 KGHSH, CDR2 LQKENI. The CDR3 here is CASSPRGPSVGAFF. CDR3 bases: TGTGCCAGCTCACCGAGGGGGCCCTCGGTAGGAGCTTTCTTT.

The chain combines TRBV18 with TRBJ2-7; weak D call: TRBD2 (5 bases). Germline values: CDR1 KGHSH, CDR2 LQKENI. This CDR3 region has 13 residues. Trimming took 2 bases from V and 6 from J, leaving 11 bases between them. The CDR3, as DNA: TGTGCCAGCTCACCAACGGGGTTCAGCGAGCAGTACTTC. Amino acid sequence: CASSPTGFSEQYF.

This clone was detected only a few times. V usage is TRBV30 and J usage is TRBJ2-3, with TRBD1 matching over 7 bases. The germline gives CDR1 GTSNPN, CDR2 SVGIG (reference sequence). There are 15 residues in the CDR3. V lost 4 bases to trimming and J lost 0 bases; unmatched junction nucleotides: 7. The CDR3 region has the DNA TGTGCCTGGACTCTCGACAGGGACAGCACAGATACGCAGTATTTT. Protein product: CAWTLDRDSTDTQYF.